The clone carrying this T cell receptor beta chain was counted once. This clone may be a read error of a much larger clone one base away. As for time point: newly diagnosed GD, antithyroid drugs for less than 3 months. PBMC RNA served as the TCR library source. An endocrinology department in Xi'an, China, recruited the patients. The TCR beta library used iRepertoire HTBI primers with Arm-PCR amplification of CDR3. TCRdb reanalysed the multiplex PCR reads using MiXCR and keeps one entry per CDR3 protein. The sample holds about 500,000 distinct CDR3 sequences; more than 10% are singletons and the top ten take almost 9%. This record belongs to a study of regulatory T cells in long-lasting Graves disease. On the study more broadly: Newly diagnosed Graves' patients took antithyroid drugs under 3 months.

The CDR3 contains 16 residues. Germline-derived CDR1 and CDR2 are MNHGY and SVAAGI. These data were also filed under a second study, of T cells in Graves' hyperthyroidism and ophthalmopathy. From that paper: A model built on 13 V-J features separated ophthalmopathy from stable hyperthyroidism.

The V and J genes are TRBV6-9 and TRBJ2-2; D may be TRBD2 (7 bases). The clonotype originates from a woman in her 30s with Graves disease. The source material was peripheral blood mononuclear cells (PBMCs), sampled at new diagnosis, from a patient treated with antithyroid drugs. CDR3 coding DNA: TGTGCCAGCAGTTATGGGGGGGGGGCGAACAACGGGGAGCTGTTTTTT. Translation gives CASSYGGGANNGELFF.